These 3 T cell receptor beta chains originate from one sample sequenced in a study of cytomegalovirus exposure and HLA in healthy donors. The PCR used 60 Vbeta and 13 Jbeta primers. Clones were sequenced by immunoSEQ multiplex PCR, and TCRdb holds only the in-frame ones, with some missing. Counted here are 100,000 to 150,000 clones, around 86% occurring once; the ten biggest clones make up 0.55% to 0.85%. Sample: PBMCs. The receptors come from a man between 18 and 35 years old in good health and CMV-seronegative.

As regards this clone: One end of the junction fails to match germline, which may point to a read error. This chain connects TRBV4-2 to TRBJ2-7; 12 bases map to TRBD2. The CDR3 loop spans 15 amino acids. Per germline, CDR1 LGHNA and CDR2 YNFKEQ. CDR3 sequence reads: CASRQGLAGAYEQYF. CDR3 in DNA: TGTGCCAGCCGCCAGGGACTAGCGGGTGCCTACGAGCAGTACTTC.

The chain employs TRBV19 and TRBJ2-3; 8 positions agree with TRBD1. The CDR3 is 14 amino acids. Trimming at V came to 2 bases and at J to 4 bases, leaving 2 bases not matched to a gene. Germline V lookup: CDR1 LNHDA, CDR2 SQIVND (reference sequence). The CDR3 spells CASSIQGAADTQYF. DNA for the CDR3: TGTGCCAGTAGTATACAGGGGGCCGCAGATACGCAGTATTTT.

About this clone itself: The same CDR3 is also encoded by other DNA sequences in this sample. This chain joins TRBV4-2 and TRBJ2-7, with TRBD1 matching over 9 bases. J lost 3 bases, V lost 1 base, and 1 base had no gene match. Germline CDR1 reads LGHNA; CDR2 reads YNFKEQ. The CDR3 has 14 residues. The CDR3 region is CASSQGQGDYEQYF. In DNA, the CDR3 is TGTGCCAGCAGCCAAGGACAGGGGGACTACGAGCAGTACTTC.